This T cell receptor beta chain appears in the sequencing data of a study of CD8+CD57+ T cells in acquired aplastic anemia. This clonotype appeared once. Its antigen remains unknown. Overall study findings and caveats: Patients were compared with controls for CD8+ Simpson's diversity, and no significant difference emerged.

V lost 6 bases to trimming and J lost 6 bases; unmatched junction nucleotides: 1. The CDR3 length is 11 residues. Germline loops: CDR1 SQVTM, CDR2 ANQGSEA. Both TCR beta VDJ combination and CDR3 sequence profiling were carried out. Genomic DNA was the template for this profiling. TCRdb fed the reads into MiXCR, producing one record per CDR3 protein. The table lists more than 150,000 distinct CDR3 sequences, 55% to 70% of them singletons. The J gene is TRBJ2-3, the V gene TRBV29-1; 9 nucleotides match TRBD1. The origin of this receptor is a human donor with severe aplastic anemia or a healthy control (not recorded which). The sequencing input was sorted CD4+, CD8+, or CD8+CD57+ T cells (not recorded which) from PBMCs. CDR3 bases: TGCAGCGTGACAGGGGGTGATACGCAGTATTTT. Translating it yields CSVTGGDTQYF.